The 21 T cell receptor beta chains presented below share a single source sample, sequenced in a study of shared clonotypes between healthy human individuals. Repertoires were generated with immunoSEQ multiplex PCR, while TCRdb's copy carries only in-frame clones and drops some. Seen here are approximately 980,000 clones, approximately 80% observed once, and the top ten hold approximately 1.5%. Sequenced sample: memory CD4+ T cells sorted from blood. The subset denotes: CD45RA-negative fraction. The receptors originated from a young man in good health.

A note on this clone: This may be a read error: a much more frequent sequence differs by one nucleotide. This CDR3 fails to terminate in the conserved phenylalanine or tryptophan, so it likely reflects a read error. This chain joins TRBV29-1 and TRBJ2-7; D not certain. CDR3 size: 15 residues. CDR1 is SQVTM, CDR2 ANQGSEA, per germline. V gave up 0 bases and J gave up 2 bases, with 14 bases separating them. CDR3 DNA sequence: TGCAGCGTTGAAGATAGGAAGGGAAGGGCCTACGAGCAGTACCTC. Translating gives CSVEDRKGRAYEQYL.

The chain couples TRBV7-9 to TRBJ2-1; D is perhaps TRBD1 or TRBD2 (5 bases each). The V and J ends lost 3 bases and 0 bases respectively, with 21 bases between them. The CDR3 runs to 19 residues. CDR1 is SEHNR and CDR2 is FQNEAQ in the germline V gene (reference sequence). The CDR3 here is CASSFRGRETRSSYNEQFF. DNA of the CDR3: TGTGCCAGCAGCTTTCGGGGCAGGGAAACCAGGAGCTCCTACAATGAGCAGTTCTTC.

The rearrangement joins TRBV6-1 to TRBJ1-5; D uncertain. The length of the CDR3 is 13 residues. Trimming shortened V by 10 bases and J by 2 bases, and 12 bases separated the two germline ends. The germline V gene encodes CDR1 MNHNS and CDR2 SASEGT. This CDR3 is CAIRRRGNQPQHF. The CDR3 coding sequence is TGTGCCATAAGGAGAAGGGGCAATCAGCCCCAGCATTTT.

This clone was counted a few times. The chain carries TRBV9 and TRBJ2-7; no clear D gene. The germline V gene has CDR1 SGDLS and CDR2 YYNGEE. Deletions cut 0 bases from V and 0 bases from J, with 10 bases between. The CDR3 is made up of 15 amino acids. CDR3 sequence reads: CASSVAPSGSYEQYF. DNA of the CDR3: TGTGCCAGCAGCGTAGCTCCCTCCGGCTCCTACGAGCAGTACTTC.

J is TRBJ1-1 and V is TRBV19, with no clear D. The germline gives CDR1 LNHDA, CDR2 SQIVND (reference sequence). Deletions cut 3 bases from V and 7 bases from J, with 6 bases between. This CDR3 is built from 11 residues. CDR3 bases: TGTGCCAGTAGTATGAATCGTGAAGCTTTCTTT. Protein product: CASSMNREAFF.

This clone has at least ten counts. The chain uses TRBV28 and TRBJ1-6; possibly TRBD1 for D (6 bases). The V and J ends lost 6 bases and 8 bases respectively, with 11 bases between them. CDR3 size: 13 residues. Germline CDR1 is MDHEN and CDR2 is SYDVKM. The CDR3 here is CASRSRGYSPLHF. CDR3 bases: TGTGCCAGCAGGTCCAGGGGATATTCACCCCTCCACTTT.

The chain uses TRBV7-9 and TRBJ1-2, with D possibly matching TRBD1 (5 bases). V was trimmed by 4 bases and J by 6 bases, leaving 15 bases between them. Germline loops: CDR1 SEHNR, CDR2 FQNEAQ (reference sequence). The CDR3 length is 14 residues. CDR3 protein: CASSSPGFTNGYTF. Here the CDR3 DNA reads TGTGCCAGCAGCTCCCCAGGGTTTACAAATGGCTACACCTTC. Based on the CDR3 plus reference TRBV7-9 and TRBJ1-2, the full variable domain is DTGVSQNPRHKITKRGQNVTFRCDPISEHNRLYWYRQTLGQGPEFLTYFQNEAQLEKSRLLSDRFSAERPKGSFSTLEIQRTEQGDSAMYLCASSSPGFTNGYTFGSGTRLTVV.

J is TRBJ1-2 and V is TRBV7-6, with D perhaps TRBD1 (5 bases). V was clipped by 5 bases and J by 7 bases, with 17 bases between them. The CDR3 consists of 14 residues. Germline V gives CDR1 SGHVS, CDR2 FNYEAQ. The CDR3, as DNA: TGTGCCAGCAGCCAGGGTCTAGGCCTTAGTGGCTACACCTTC. This translates into CASSQGLGLSGYTF.

The CDR3 DNA reads TGTGCCAGCAGTCAAAGTCAGCGGAAGAGGGAGACCCAGTACTTC. It translates to CASSQSQRKRETQYF. The rearrangement uses TRBV7-2 and TRBJ2-7; maybe TRBD2 (5 bases). The J call may be in error: the DNA end matches TRBJ2-5 better. Per germline, CDR1 SGHTA and CDR2 FQGNSA. The CDR3 is made up of 15 amino acids.

This clone showed up just a few times. This chain joins TRBV5-1 and TRBJ1-1, with no clear D. The CDR3 loop spans 15 amino acids. CDR1 is SGHRS and CDR2 is YFSETQ in the germline V gene. Trimming took 0 bases from V and 1 from J, leaving 10 bases between them. The CDR3 loop reads CASSLDGVKNTEAFF. CDR3 nucleotides: TGCGCCAGCAGCTTGGATGGCGTTAAGAACACTGAAGCTTTCTTT.

This chain uses TRBV10-3 with TRBJ2-7; 10 nucleotides match TRBD2. The CDR3 is 15 residues long. The junction had 9 bases not matched to a gene; V was cut back by 3 bases and J by 7 bases. Germline V lookup: CDR1 ENHRY, CDR2 SYGVKD. DNA for the CDR3: TGTGCCATCAGTGAAGTGGCTAGCGGGAGTGGTGAGCAGTACTTC. Residues: CAISEVASGSGEQYF.

This chain links TRBV11-2 with TRBJ2-2, with D possibly being TRBD2 (7 bases). Trimming removed 5 bases at V and 1 base at J, with 14 bases between. This CDR3 has 16 amino acids. The germline CDR1 and CDR2 sequences are SGHAT and FQNNGV. CDR3: CASSPTGGLNTGELFF. CDR3 coding DNA: TGTGCCAGCAGCCCAACCGGGGGGCTGAACACCGGGGAGCTGTTTTTT. The complete variable domain, with remaining parts taken from reference TRBV11-2 and TRBJ2-2, reads EAGVAQSPRYKIIEKRQSVAFWCNPISGHATLYWYQQILGQGPKLLIQFQNNGVVDDSQLPKDRFSAERLKGVDSTLKIQPAKLEDSAVYLCASSPTGGLNTGELFFGEGSRLTVL.

The V gene is TRBV5-1, the J gene TRBJ1-6, with D possibly being TRBD1 (5 bases). V was shortened by 0 bases and J by 8 bases, with 12 bases between the two germline ends. CDR3 size: 15 residues. Germline V lookup: CDR1 SGHRS, CDR2 YFSETQ. Here the CDR3 reads CASSLGAGRDSPLHF. CDR3 sequence (DNA): TGCGCCAGCAGCTTGGGTGCAGGGCGGGATTCACCCCTCCACTTT. Complete variable domain (other parts from reference TRBV5-1 and TRBJ1-6): KAGVTQTPRYLIKTRGQQVTLSCSPISGHRSVSWYQQTPGQGLQFLFEYFSETQRNKGNFPGRFSGRQFSNSRSEMNVSTLELGDSALYLCASSLGAGRDSPLHFGNGTRLTVT.

The rearrangement uses TRBV6-1 and TRBJ2-3; D could derive from TRBD1 or TRBD2 (5 bases each). The CDR3 is made up of 16 amino acids. Trimming removed 3 bases at V and 5 bases at J, with 18 bases between. CDR1 and CDR2 (germline): MNHNS, SASEGT. The CDR3 loop reads CASSEVLRGGKDTQYF. DNA of the CDR3: TGTGCCAGCAGTGAGGTTTTGAGGGGCGGTAAAGATACGCAGTATTTT.

The rearrangement links TRBV9 to TRBJ2-7; 9 nucleotides align to TRBD1. CDR1 and CDR2 (germline): SGDLS, YYNGEE. This CDR3 contains 14 residues. The V segment lost 2 bases and the J segment 6 bases; nucleotides outside the gene matches: 6. The CDR3 reads CASSVRDRVSEQYF. CDR3 sequence (DNA): TGTGCCAGCAGCGTCCGGGACAGGGTATCCGAGCAGTACTTC.

The rearrangement joins TRBV30 to TRBJ1-3, with D perhaps TRBD1 (5 bases). The ends were cut back, 2 bases at V and 0 bases at J, with 8 bases in the middle. The germline V gene has CDR1 GTSNPN and CDR2 SVGIG (reference sequence). The CDR3 is 14 amino acids. DNA for the CDR3: TGTGCCTGGAGTCAGGGAATCTCTGGAAACACCATATATTTT. This gives the protein CAWSQGISGNTIYF.

The V call is TRBV7-2, the J call TRBJ2-7, with D perhaps being TRBD1 or TRBD2 (5 bases each). There are 14 residues in the CDR3. The V end lost 1 base, the J end lost 7 bases, and 14 bases lay between the germline ends. Germline CDR1 is SGHTA and CDR2 is FQGNSA. For the CDR3, the DNA is TGTGCCAGCAGCTTAGGCCCGGGGCCGAGGGAGCAGTACTTC. Its translation: CASSLGPGPREQYF.

The gene calls are TRBV5-1 and TRBJ2-1; D unclear. Germline assignment: CDR1 SGHRS and CDR2 YFSETQ. The length of the CDR3 is 17 residues. Trimming left V 1 base short and J 6 bases short, with 20 bases between. The CDR3 here is CASSLNSVSSLGNEQFF. CDR3 sequence (DNA): TGCGCCAGCAGCTTGAACTCGGTCTCTTCATTAGGCAATGAGCAGTTCTTC.

Concerning this clone: Other DNA sequences within the sample encode an identical CDR3. The genes are TRBV2 and TRBJ1-3, with D unclear. The CDR3 has 14 amino acids. Germline CDR1 is SNHLY and CDR2 is FYNNEI. The V gene lost 4 bases and the J gene lost 1 base, with 8 bases spanning the gap. Here the CDR3 reads CASSVESSGNTIYF. In DNA, the CDR3 is TGTGCCAGCAGTGTTGAATCGTCTGGAAACACCATATATTTT.

This clone was seen a handful of times. This chain links TRBV6-1 with TRBJ2-2; D not certain. V shed 2 bases and J shed 4 bases, with 5 bases lying between them. This CDR3 spans 13 amino acids. Germline V gene lookup returns CDR1 MNHNS and CDR2 SASEGT. The CDR3 DNA reads as TGTGCCAGCAGTGAACCGGGCACCGGGGAGCTGTTTTTT. It codes for CASSEPGTGELFF.

This chain's CDR3 is CASRPFWGNKSYEQYF. CDR3 DNA: TGTGCCAGCAGACCATTTTGGGGAAACAAGTCCTACGAGCAGTACTTC. The chain has TRBV28 and TRBJ2-7; D remains unclear. The CDR3 sequence is 16 residues long. The V end lost 6 bases, the J end lost 1 base, and 19 bases lay between the germline ends. Germline V gene sequence: CDR1 MDHEN, CDR2 SYDVKM.